This TCR beta chain stems from a study of monozygotic twins with inflammatory bowel disease. The study, taken as a whole, reports: Lower TCRbeta diversity (inverse Simpson) was seen in IBD patients than in healthy co-twins.

The CDR3 sequence is 14 residues long. In germline, CDR1 is SGHRS, CDR2 YFSETQ. Without any T cell sorting, total RNA was isolated from whole blood. Researchers used template switching to add UMIs featuring a 6-nucleotide sample barcode. The cDNA of both the TCRalpha and TCRbeta chains was subjected to two nested PCRs of approximately 16 and 10 cycles. For each CDR3 protein, TCRdb gives one entry from its re-call of the 5' RACE reads, without DNA. In total, the table holds approximately 110,000 distinct CDR3 sequences. About this clonotype: Its antigen is unknown.

The genes are TRBV5-1 and TRBJ1-1. Source material: blood. The TCR was taken from a human donor with ulcerative colitis or Crohn's disease, or a healthy co-twin of an affected twin (not recorded which). The CDR3 loop reads CASSLDRRVGEAFF.